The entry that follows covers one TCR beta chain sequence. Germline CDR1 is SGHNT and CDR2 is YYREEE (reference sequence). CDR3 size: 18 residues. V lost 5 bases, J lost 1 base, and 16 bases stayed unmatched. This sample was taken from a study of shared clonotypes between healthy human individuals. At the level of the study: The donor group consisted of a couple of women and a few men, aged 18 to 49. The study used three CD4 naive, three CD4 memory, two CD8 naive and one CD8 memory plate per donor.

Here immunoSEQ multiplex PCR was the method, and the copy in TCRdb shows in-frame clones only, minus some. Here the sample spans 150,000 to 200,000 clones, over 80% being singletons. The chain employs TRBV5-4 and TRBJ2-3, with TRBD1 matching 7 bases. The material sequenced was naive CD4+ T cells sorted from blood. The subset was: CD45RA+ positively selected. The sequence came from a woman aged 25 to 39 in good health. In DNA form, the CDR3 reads TGTGCCAGCAGACCTCGCCTAACCACCGGACAGGGCACAGATACGCAGTATTTT. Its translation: CASRPRLTTGQGTDTQYF.